A single sample is the source of the 24 T cell receptor beta chains below, sequenced in a study of CD8 T cells in Susac syndrome. RNA totalling about 0.45 to 1 ug underwent reverse transcription with random hexamers. TCRdb passed the immunoSEQ multiplex PCR reads through MiXCR, listing each CDR3 protein once. The data show 53,000 or so distinct CDR3 sequences, with roughly 93% seen just once and approximately 0.54% held by the top ten. Sequenced sample: CD8+ T cells from PBMCs. All receptors derive from a human donor in good health.

This chain uses TRBV5-1 with TRBJ2-5; 9 bases are a match to TRBD1. Germline V lookup: CDR1 SGHRS, CDR2 YFSETQ. Trimming at V came to 0 bases and at J to 0 bases, leaving 9 bases not matched to a gene. This CDR3 spans 18 amino acids. The chain's CDR3 is CASSLEDRGLPYQETQYF. CDR3 sequence (DNA): TGCGCCAGCAGCTTGGAGGACAGGGGACTCCCGTACCAAGAGACCCAGTACTTC. Supplemented by reference TRBV5-1 and TRBJ2-5, the full variable domain reads KAGVTQTPRYLIKTRGQQVTLSCSPISGHRSVSWYQQTPGQGLQFLFEYFSETQRNKGNFPGRFSGRQFSNSRSEMNVSTLELGDSALYLCASSLEDRGLPYQETQYFGPGTRLLVL.

The rearrangement uses TRBV27 and TRBJ1-2; D might be TRBD1 (5 bases). This CDR3 is 12 amino acids long. Trimming took 6 bases from V and 1 from J, leaving 6 bases between them. Per germline, CDR1 MNHEY and CDR2 SMNVEV (reference sequence). The CDR3 coding sequence is TGTGCCAGCAGGGGGCTTAACTATGGCTACACCTTC. It encodes CASRGLNYGYTF.

The J gene is TRBJ1-2, the V gene TRBV29-1; perhaps TRBD1 as D (6 bases). Germline-derived CDR1 and CDR2 are SQVTM and ANQGSEA. CDR3 length: 13 residues. V dropped 6 bases and J dropped 1 base, with 12 bases sitting between them. CDR3 sequence: CSVRDRSNYGYTF. The CDR3, as DNA: TGCAGCGTACGTGACAGGAGTAACTATGGCTACACCTTC.

J is TRBJ2-3 and V is TRBV19, with 9 bases fitting TRBD1. The CDR3 sequence is 15 residues long. J lost 3 bases, V lost 3 bases, and 4 bases had no gene match. Germline-derived CDR1 and CDR2 are LNHDA and SQIVND (reference sequence). CDR3 region: CASSIGQGKTDTQYF. The CDR3 region has the DNA TGTGCCAGTAGTATTGGACAGGGGAAGACAGATACGCAGTATTTT.

The chain has TRBV7-9 and TRBJ1-4; no definite D call. The CDR3 runs 17 residues. CDR1 and CDR2 from the germline V gene are SEHNR and FQNEAQ (reference sequence). The V and J ends lost 0 bases and 6 bases respectively, with 17 bases between them. CDR3 region: CASSLALPGWSDEKLFF. CDR3 bases: TGTGCCAGCAGCTTAGCCCTTCCAGGTTGGTCGGATGAAAAACTGTTTTTT.

The V call is TRBV13, the J call TRBJ2-7, with 9 nucleotides matching TRBD1. Trimming removed 5 bases from V and 5 bases from J; junction bases left unmatched: 7. Germline assignment: CDR1 PRHDT and CDR2 FYEKMQ (reference sequence). This CDR3 contains 14 residues. CDR3 bases: TGTGCCAGCAGCCCGCGGGACAGGGTCAACGAGCAGTACTTC. Translated: CASSPRDRVNEQYF.

The rearrangement joins TRBV20-1 to TRBJ2-1; TRBD2 matches at 7 bases. The CDR3 loop spans 16 amino acids. Germline V gene sequence: CDR1 DFQATT, CDR2 SNEGSKA (reference sequence). V dropped 6 bases and J dropped 3; count of bases not matched to a gene: 14. Written as DNA, the CDR3 is TGCAGTGCCCCTCAGTGGGCGGGAGAGGGCTACAATGAGCAGTTCTTC. It yields the protein CSAPQWAGEGYNEQFF.

The chain uses TRBV13 and TRBJ2-7; the D gene could be TRBD1 or TRBD2 (6 bases each). The CDR3 sequence is 15 residues long. CDR1 PRHDT and CDR2 FYEKMQ come from the germline V gene (reference sequence). V lost 1 base and J lost 5, with 15 bases in between. CDR3 DNA sequence: TGTGCCAGCAGCTTAGCGGGGGCGGGGCTCGACGAGCAGTACTTC. Protein product: CASSLAGAGLDEQYF.

The chain uses TRBV27 and TRBJ1-2; 8 bases agree with TRBD1. The CDR3 spans 15 residues. The V gene end was trimmed by 5 bases and the J gene end by 0 bases; junction bases not matched to a gene: 5. In germline, CDR1 is MNHEY, CDR2 SMNVEV (reference sequence). The CDR3 region has the DNA TGTGCCAGCAGTGCAGGGGGACAGGCTAACTATGGCTACACCTTC. This codes for CASSAGGQANYGYTF.

This clonotype was observed once. This rearrangement joins TRBV3-1 to TRBJ1-2, with D possibly matching TRBD1 (5 bases). The CDR3 sequence is 14 residues long. V lost 4 bases and J lost 0, with 9 bases in between. Germline V lookup: CDR1 LGHDT, CDR2 YNNKEL (reference sequence). The CDR3, as DNA: TGTGCCAGCAGCCGAACAGGCACTAACTATGGCTACACCTTC. Its protein product is CASSRTGTNYGYTF.

The chain couples TRBV13 to TRBJ2-7; D remains ambiguous. V lost 1 base, J lost 3 bases, and 7 bases lay in between. Germline CDR1 reads PRHDT; CDR2 reads FYEKMQ (reference sequence). This CDR3 is built from 13 residues. CDR3 bases: TGTGCCAGCAGCTTAGTAGTAGGCTACGAGCAGTACTTC. This sequence encodes CASSLVVGYEQYF.

J is TRBJ2-1 and V is TRBV3-1; tentative D call: TRBD2 (5 bases). Germline V gene data show CDR1 as LGHDT and CDR2 as YNNKEL (reference sequence). CDR3 length: 16 amino acids. Trimming left V 6 bases short and J 3 bases short, with 18 bases between. The CDR3 loop is CASSPSWAGLYNEQFF. CDR3 nucleotides: TGTGCCAGCAGTCCCTCCTGGGCGGGCCTCTACAATGAGCAGTTCTTC.

This clonotype was counted a few times. As DNA, the CDR3 is TGTGCCAGCAGTGACGGGACCAGTCTACGAGGGCAGTACTTC. Its protein is CASSDGTSLRGQYF. The chain couples TRBV6-1 to TRBJ2-7; D is tentatively TRBD1 or TRBD2 (5 bases each). In germline, CDR1 is MNHNS, CDR2 SASEGT. V shed 3 bases and J shed 9 bases, with 18 bases lying between them. This CDR3 contains 14 residues.

The chain employs TRBV15 and TRBJ2-3; TRBD1 is a possible D gene (5 bases). V shed 5 bases and J shed 6 bases, with 15 bases lying between them. Germline CDR1 reads LNHNV; CDR2 reads YYDKDF (reference sequence). CDR3 length: 14 amino acids. Here the CDR3 DNA reads TGTGCCACCAGCCTAGACAGTTTATTGGATACGCAGTATTTT. Amino acid sequence: CATSLDSLLDTQYF.

The chain couples TRBV4-1 to TRBJ2-6; D not certain. V was cut by 0 bases and J by 4 bases, with 4 bases left in between. The CDR3 is 14 residues long. CDR1 and CDR2 (germline): MGHRA, YSYEKL. The DNA for the CDR3 is TGCGCCAGCAGCCAAGATCCCGGGGCCAACGTCCTGACTTTC. Translating gives CASSQDPGANVLTF.

The chain employs TRBV29-1 and TRBJ2-1; D is tentatively TRBD1 or TRBD2 (6 bases each). This CDR3 spans 19 amino acids. The V gene's germline CDR1 is SQVTM and CDR2 ANQGSEA. Trimming cost V 0 bases and J 0 bases, with 21 bases left between them. CDR3 DNA: TGCAGCGTTGAAGAGGAGGGACACAAAACTCCAAGCTCCTACAATGAGCAGTTCTTC. Residues: CSVEEEGHKTPSSYNEQFF.

This sequence joins TRBV10-3 and TRBJ2-1; D remains unclear. The length of the CDR3 is 18 residues. In germline, CDR1 is ENHRY, CDR2 SYGVKD. The germline V and J ends were trimmed by 4 bases and 2 bases, with 21 bases remaining between them. DNA of the CDR3: TGTGCCATCAGTGGAGAGTTATCTACCCGAGGAGCCTACAATGAGCAGTTCTTC. Its protein is CAISGELSTRGAYNEQFF.

The chain carries TRBV30 and TRBJ2-1; TRBD2 matches 9 bases. CDR3 length equals 15 residues. Germline CDR1 reads GTSNPN; CDR2 reads SVGIG (reference sequence). Trimming cost V 5 bases and J 6 bases; bases outside gene matches: 11. The CDR3 coding sequence is TGTGCCTGGGGAGGGCTAGCGGGGCGTCGCAATGAGCAGTTCTTC. Protein sequence: CAWGGLAGRRNEQFF.

The chain recombines TRBV4-1 with TRBJ2-1, with D tentatively TRBD1 or TRBD2 (5 bases each). Per germline, CDR1 MGHRA and CDR2 YSYEKL. The V and J ends lost 0 bases and 7 bases respectively, with 10 bases between them. The CDR3 runs to 14 residues. The CDR3 DNA follows: TGCGCCAGCAGCCAAGATCTCAGGGAGAATGAGCAGTTCTTC. Its translation is CASSQDLRENEQFF.

The CDR3: CASSSFGQTTQYF. CDR3 sequence (DNA): TGTGCCAGCAGTTCCTTCGGACAGACGACCCAGTACTTC. The chain carries TRBV6-2 or TRBV6-3 and TRBJ2-5, with D perhaps TRBD1 (6 bases). Per the germline V gene, CDR1 is MNHEY and CDR2 is SVGEGT. The CDR3 has 13 residues. Between the trimmed V and J ends, which lost 4 bases and 7 bases, there was a span of 13 bases.

This chain links TRBV6-5 with TRBJ2-5; D is perhaps TRBD2 (6 bases). The CDR3 loop spans 12 amino acids. The V and J ends lost 8 bases and 1 base respectively, with 8 bases between them. In germline, CDR1 is MNHEY, CDR2 SVGAGI. CDR3 sequence (DNA): TGTGCCAGCCGGGACTTCCAAGAGACCCAGTACTTC. Translated, it gives CASRDFQETQYF.

The genes are TRBV29-1 and TRBJ2-7, with TRBD2 identical over 15 bases. Germline loops: CDR1 SQVTM, CDR2 ANQGSEA. This CDR3 has 15 amino acids. The junction had 10 bases not matched to a gene; V was cut back by 6 bases and J by 7 bases. CDR3 sequence reads: CSVGTSGRLLGEQYF. DNA of the CDR3: TGCAGCGTCGGGACTAGCGGGAGGCTTCTTGGGGAGCAGTACTTC.

The chain employs TRBV6-2 or TRBV6-3 and TRBJ1-1; D call uncertain. Trimming took off 5 bases at V and 5 bases at J, with 12 bases between the two ends. CDR3 length: 13 residues. The V gene's germline CDR1 is MNHEY and CDR2 SVGEGT. CDR3 region: CASSSEEMTEAFF. In DNA form, the CDR3 reads TGTGCCAGCAGTAGCGAGGAGATGACTGAAGCTTTCTTT.

This clonotype has a single count. The chain combines TRBV19 with TRBJ2-3, with unresolved D. This CDR3 comprises 15 residues. Germline V gives CDR1 LNHDA, CDR2 SQIVND (reference sequence). The V gene lost 5 bases and the J gene lost 0 bases, with 12 bases spanning the gap. CDR3 protein: CASSQWRSSTDTQYF. CDR3 in DNA: TGTGCCAGTAGTCAATGGAGATCAAGCACAGATACGCAGTATTTT.